This record covers a single T cell receptor beta chain. Participants came from some 26 US areas, aged roughly 18 to 95 years. The data belong to a study of blood T cell repertoires in COVID-19. The germline V gene has CDR1 SGHTS and CDR2 YDEGEE. With 0 bases removed from V and 10 bases from J, the gap between germline ends came to 10 bases. The CDR3 extends over 12 amino acids. Clones were sequenced by immunoSEQ multiplex PCR, and TCRdb holds only the in-frame ones, with some missing. In the table there are about 50,000 clones, approximately 82% of which are singletons. The TCR sequence derives from a woman in her forties or fifties with acute COVID-19. The sequenced material came from PBMCs or T cells enriched from blood (not recorded which). The chain uses TRBV5-8 and TRBJ1-1, with D unclear. In DNA form, the CDR3 reads TGTGCCAGCAGCTTGGGGCGGCGCGGAGCTTTCTTT. Protein sequence: CASSLGRRGAFF.